This TCR beta chain was found in a study of shared clonotypes between healthy human individuals. Germline V CDR1 and CDR2: MDHEN, SYDVKM. The ends lost 3 bases at V and 3 bases at J; junction bases unmatched: 10. CDR3 length: 16 residues. Assay used: immunoSEQ multiplex PCR; TCRdb lists only in-frame clones, some missing. The sample yields more than 900,000 clones, 70% to 80% seen once. The chain is built from TRBV28 and TRBJ2-7; 8 bases are shared with TRBD1. The specimen sequenced was memory CD4+ T cells from PBMCs. Regarding subset: CD45RA-negative fraction. This clonotype was sampled from a young man in good health. Some clones in this sample may be carry-over from other donors' samples. This CDR3 is CASSLSWQGANYEQYF. CDR3 DNA sequence: TGTGCCAGCAGTTTGAGTTGGCAGGGGGCTAACTACGAGCAGTACTTC.